What follows are 8 T cell receptor beta chains derived from one specimen sequenced in a study of OX40 agonist ivuxolimab in advanced cancers. TCRdb's table, derived via immunoSEQ multiplex PCR, lists solely in-frame clones and lacks some. Of almost 65,000 clones in the sample, 83% were seen once. This material consisted of CD4+ or CD8+ T cells sorted from blood, taken in a trial of the OX40 agonist ivuxolimab. These receptor sequences come from an adult with an advanced solid tumor such as melanoma, head and neck, liver or kidney cancer.

The chain recombines TRBV6-1 with TRBJ1-2, with 8 bases aligning to TRBD1. After removal of 5 bases from V and 3 bases from J, the junction contained 2 bases not matched to a gene. Germline assignment: CDR1 MNHNS and CDR2 SASEGT. The CDR3 runs 13 residues. The CDR3 loop reads CASSQTGDYGYTF. The CDR3 DNA sequence: TGTGCCAGCAGTCAGACAGGGGACTATGGCTACACCTTC.

V is TRBV7-9 and J is TRBJ2-5, with TRBD1 matching over 7 bases. The end of the DNA is better explained by TRBJ2-7, so the J call may be wrong. This CDR3 is built from 13 residues. Germline CDR1 is SEHNR and CDR2 is FQNEAQ (reference sequence). This CDR3 is CASSRQGVSEQYF. The CDR3 coding sequence is TGTGCCAGCAGCCGACAGGGAGTAAGCGAGCAGTACTTC.

The chain combines TRBV5-4 with TRBJ1-1, with a possible D match to TRBD1 (5 bases). The CDR3 has 14 amino acids. The germline V gene has CDR1 SGHNT and CDR2 YYREEE (reference sequence). The germline V and J ends were trimmed by 0 bases and 11 bases, with 17 bases remaining between them. The CDR3 region is CASSLDRGSGEAFF. CDR3 nucleotide sequence: TGTGCCAGCAGCTTGGACCGGGGGAGTGGGGAGGCTTTCTTT.

This clone has just one count. CDR3 sequence: CASSLGGGTYNEQFF. The DNA of the CDR3 is TGTGCCAGCAGTTTAGGCGGCGGGACCTACAATGAGCAGTTCTTC. The V call is TRBV27, the J call TRBJ2-1; tentative D call: TRBD2 (6 bases). The germline V gene has CDR1 MNHEY and CDR2 SMNVEV (reference sequence). The V end was cut by 2 bases, the J end by 2 bases, with 10 bases between. CDR3 length equals 15 residues.

The gene calls are TRBV6-1 and TRBJ1-5; TRBD1 is a possible D gene (5 bases). Germline V gene sequence: CDR1 MNHNS, CDR2 SASEGT. The length of the CDR3 is 15 residues. V was trimmed by 5 bases and J by 7 bases, leaving 18 bases between them. CDR3 coding DNA: TGTGCCAGCAGTAATTTTGGGGGTGGGGGGCAGCCCCAGCATTTT. It is translated as CASSNFGGGGQPQHF.

The chain recombines TRBV4-2 with TRBJ1-2; D not resolved. V lost 2 bases and J 4 bases, leaving 8 bases between the germline ends. This CDR3 has 13 amino acids. Per the germline V gene, CDR1 is LGHNA and CDR2 is YNFKEQ. The CDR3 here is CASSQQLTYGYTF. The DNA for the CDR3 is TGTGCCAGCAGCCAACAGCTTACCTATGGCTACACCTTC.

This sequence joins TRBV21-1 and TRBJ2-7; TRBD2 is taken as the D call from the table, unchecked against the DNA. TRBV21-1 corresponds to a pseudogene. The CDR3 covers 19 residues. CDR3 nucleotide sequence: TGTGCCAGCAACCCTCCCGGCAGGGAGGAAAAGAGGTTCTGCTACGAGCAGTACTTC. It codes for CASNPPGREEKRFCYEQYF.

The chain couples TRBV7-9 to TRBJ2-1, with D hard to call. Germline lookup yields CDR1 SEHNR and CDR2 FQNEAQ (reference sequence). V dropped 1 base and J dropped 2 bases, with 6 bases sitting between them. CDR3 size: 14 residues. The CDR3 loop reads CASSLGFAYNEQFF. CDR3 DNA sequence: TGTGCCAGCAGCTTAGGTTTTGCCTACAATGAGCAGTTCTTC.